What follows is one TCR beta chain and its context. The antigen remains unidentified. A read error may account for a junction end that differs from germline. It was by 5'RACE with 10-nucleotide random UMIs that the cDNA was made. MiXCR, run by TCRdb on the 5' RACE reads, gives a single entry per CDR3 protein. The sample records approximately 85,000 distinct CDR3 sequences, approximately 4.6% being singletons. The data derive from a study of neurological immune-mediated disorders. Study results and caveats: CDR3 amino acid sequences found in expanded clones were never shared across subjects, suggesting private repertoires in all groups. Phylogenetically, 18 of 34 multiple sclerosis patients' repertoires fell into one related-CDR3 cluster, a possible signature.

Time point denoted: longitudinal time-point 3. The CDR3 extends over 15 amino acids. Looked up from germline, CDR1 is SGHKS and CDR2 is YYEKEE (reference sequence). V gene TRBV5-5 combines with J gene TRBJ2-2; D perhaps matches TRBD2 (5 bases). The sequenced sample was PBMCs. This receptor was identified in a woman aged 55-75 years with multiple sclerosis. The CDR3 bases are TGTGCCAGCAGCTTGGTCAGCAGGAACACCGGGGAGATGTTTTTT. It encodes CASSLVSRNTGEMFF. The variable domain in full, with the rest retrieved from reference TRBV5-5 and TRBJ2-2, is DAGVTQSPTHLIKTRGQQVTLRCSPISGHKSVSWYQQVLGQGPQFIFQYYEKEERGRGNFPDRFSARQFPNYSSELNVNALLLGDSALYLCASSLVSRNTGEMFFGEGSRLTVL.